A single sample is the source of the 17 T cell receptor beta chains below, sequenced in a study of cytomegalovirus exposure and HLA in healthy donors (dated by TCRdb to 2016 to 2017). The method behind the library was the immunoSEQ multiplex PCR assay. The multiplex PCR relied on a mix of 60 forward primers for TCR Vbeta segments and 13 reverse primers for TCR Jbeta segments. As stored in TCRdb, this immuneACCESS dataset retains in-frame rearrangements with V and J assigned. A fraction of the clones does not appear; measured against another copy, unresolved V genes explain less than half of the discrepancy, and the remainder lacks a known reason. The sample table shows approximately 110,000 clones, and about three quarters are seen once. 8.2% of the sample lies in the top ten. Material: PBMCs. Receptors originate from a woman between 40 and 55 years old in good health and CMV-seropositive.

In DNA form, the CDR3 reads TGTGCCAGCAGTTACATCCGGCAGGGGGATGGCTACACCTTC. Amino acid sequence: CASSYIRQGDGYTF. The rearrangement links TRBV6-6 to TRBJ1-2; 7 bases map to TRBD1. Germline V gives CDR1 MNHNY, CDR2 SVGAGI (reference sequence). The CDR3 sequence is 14 residues long. V lost 2 bases and J lost 6; bases outside the gene matches: 6.

This clone was counted between two and nine times. The V and J genes are TRBV7-2 and TRBJ2-2; 8 nucleotides line up with TRBD1. Germline V gene sequence: CDR1 SGHTA, CDR2 FQGNSA. The CDR3 is 18 amino acids. Trimming removed 5 bases from V and 2 bases from J; junction bases left unmatched: 13. The CDR3 coding sequence is TGTGCCAGCAGCCTACGTCGACAGGGGCCACTTAACACCGGGGAGCTGTTTTTT. Its protein product is CASSLRRQGPLNTGELFF.

V and J are TRBV7-9 and TRBJ1-4, with TRBD1 identical over 10 bases. Trimming cost V 3 bases and J 6 bases; bases outside gene matches: 4. The V gene's germline CDR1 is SEHNR and CDR2 FQNEAQ (reference sequence). There are 15 residues in the CDR3. This CDR3 is CASSLSGTGDEKLFF. The CDR3 bases are TGTGCCAGCAGCTTGTCCGGGACAGGGGATGAAAAACTGTTTTTT.

This clone showed up just once. This chain connects TRBV2 to TRBJ1-2, with 7 bases lining up with TRBD1. Germline lookup yields CDR1 SNHLY and CDR2 FYNNEI. The CDR3 consists of 13 residues. V gave up 6 bases and J gave up 2 bases; unmatched junction bases: 3. CDR3 loop: CASRGQKNYGYTF. CDR3 DNA: TGTGCCAGCAGGGGACAGAAAAACTATGGCTACACCTTC.

The rearrangement joins TRBV5-6 to TRBJ2-3; D is ambiguous. The CDR3 totals 12 residues. Germline V CDR1 and CDR2: SGHDT, YYEEEE. The germline V and J ends were trimmed by 4 bases and 2 bases, with 5 bases remaining between them. CDR3 sequence reads: CASSQYTDTQYF. Here the CDR3 DNA reads TGTGCCAGCAGCCAGTACACAGATACGCAGTATTTT.

V gene TRBV12-5 combines with J gene TRBJ2-3; 15 bases are shared with TRBD2. The CDR3 totals 17 residues. Per the germline V gene, CDR1 is LGHNT and CDR2 is FRNRAP. J was trimmed by 5 bases and V by 3 bases; bases with no gene match: 6. The CDR3 loop reads CASGFWTSGGAGDTQYF. The CDR3 DNA follows: TGTGCTAGTGGTTTCTGGACTAGCGGGGGGGCCGGAGATACGCAGTATTTT.

There are a few counts of this clone. The J gene is TRBJ1-2, the V gene TRBV6-4; D is perhaps TRBD1 (6 bases). Germline V gives CDR1 MRHNA, CDR2 SNTAGT. CDR3 length: 15 residues. V shed 5 bases and J shed 1 base, with 14 bases lying between them. CDR3 residues: CASSPETGINYGYTF. The CDR3 DNA follows: TGTGCCAGCAGTCCAGAGACAGGAATTAACTATGGCTACACCTTC.

The chain carries TRBV7-9 and TRBJ1-1; the match to TRBD1 covers 7 bases. This CDR3 region has 15 residues. Germline-derived CDR1 and CDR2 are SEHNR and FQNEAQ (reference sequence). Trimming at V came to 3 bases and at J to 1 base, leaving 5 bases not matched to a gene. CDR3 residues: CASSFAGTANTEAFF. As DNA, the CDR3 is TGTGCCAGCAGCTTTGCCGGGACAGCGAACACTGAAGCTTTCTTT. Looking up the rest from reference TRBV7-9 and TRBJ1-1 gives the full variable domain: DTGVSQNPRHKITKRGQNVTFRCDPISEHNRLYWYRQTLGQGPEFLTYFQNEAQLEKSRLLSDRFSAERPKGSFSTLEIQRTEQGDSAMYLCASSFAGTANTEAFFGQGTRLTVV.

This clone was counted between two and nine times. This chain links TRBV6-6 with TRBJ2-7, with D uncertain. Trimming removed 2 bases from V and 3 bases from J, with 11 bases in between. CDR1 and CDR2 (germline): MNHNY, SVGAGI (reference sequence). The CDR3 totals 14 residues. The CDR3 is CASSYLGSDYEQYF. CDR3 DNA sequence: TGTGCCAGCAGTTACCTAGGTTCAGACTACGAGCAGTACTTC.

V is TRBV9 and J is TRBJ2-3; D unclear. The CDR3 has 15 residues. Germline V gives CDR1 SGDLS, CDR2 YYNGEE. Trimming pared 4 bases from V and 3 bases from J, leaving 15 bases between. The CDR3 DNA follows: TGTGCCAGCAGCCCTCGAGTAGAGATTACAGATACGCAGTATTTT. This encodes CASSPRVEITDTQYF. Full variable domain (missing parts from reference TRBV9 and TRBJ2-3): DSGVTQTPKHLITATGQRVTLRCSPRSGDLSVYWYQQSLDQGLQFLIQYYNGEERAKGNILERFSAQQFPDLHSELNLSSLELGDSALYFCASSPRVEITDTQYFGPGTRLTVL.

CDR3 nucleotide sequence: TGTGCCAGCAGCCCCTTAGTCGAGGGGGCGGGCGAGCAGTTCTTC. Protein product: CASSPLVEGAGEQFF. V gene TRBV6-5 combines with J gene TRBJ2-1, with 7 bases matching TRBD1. This CDR3 region has 15 residues. CDR1 and CDR2 from the germline V gene are MNHEY and SVGAGI. With 6 bases clipped from V and 10 bases from J, the junction kept 15 bases outside the gene matches.

This chain uses TRBV9 with TRBJ1-2; the D gene is possibly TRBD1 (6 bases). In germline, CDR1 is SGDLS, CDR2 YYNGEE. V dropped 0 bases and J dropped 6 bases, with 15 bases sitting between them. The CDR3 covers 15 residues. DNA for the CDR3: TGTGCCAGCAGCGTAGGACAGGACAACAGCGATGGCTACACCTTC. Amino acid sequence: CASSVGQDNSDGYTF.

J is TRBJ1-2 and V is TRBV2, with D possibly being TRBD1 (6 bases). This CDR3 has 14 residues. Germline V lookup: CDR1 SNHLY, CDR2 FYNNEI. Trimming took off 6 bases at V and 7 bases at J, with 18 bases between the two ends. CDR3 coding DNA: TGTGCCAGCAGGATGGACAGCGCGAGGGGTGGCTACACCTTC. Its protein is CASRMDSARGGYTF.

V and J are TRBV6-5 and TRBJ1-2; 8 bases fit TRBD1. V was pared by 2 bases and J by 4 bases, with 0 bases of the junction left unmatched. Germline V gene sequence: CDR1 MNHEY, CDR2 SVGAGI. CDR3 size: 13 residues. Written as DNA, the CDR3 is TGTGCCAGCAGTTACACAGGGGGCTATGGCTACACCTTC. Protein product: CASSYTGGYGYTF.

This clone was counted only a few times. The J gene is TRBJ1-5, the V gene TRBV2; tentatively, D is TRBD1 (6 bases). The V end was cut by 4 bases, the J end by 3 bases, with 13 bases between. Germline CDR1 reads SNHLY; CDR2 reads FYNNEI. The CDR3 runs 15 residues. The CDR3 DNA sequence: TGTGCCAGCAGTGTGGAACAGGGCCCCAATCAGCCCCAGCATTTT. This gives the protein CASSVEQGPNQPQHF.

This clone turned up a few times. The rearrangement links TRBV5-4 to TRBJ2-7, with D maybe TRBD2 (5 bases). V was trimmed by 0 bases and J by 1 base, leaving 5 bases between them. This CDR3 region has 13 residues. The germline CDR1 and CDR2 sequences are SGHNT and YYREEE (reference sequence). The CDR3 spells CASSLAGSYEQYF. CDR3 nucleotides: TGTGCCAGCAGCTTGGCGGGATCCTACGAGCAGTACTTC.

This clone was detected once. The chain combines TRBV18 with TRBJ2-7, with TRBD1 as a possible D gene (6 bases). The CDR3 is made up of 14 amino acids. Germline values: CDR1 KGHSH, CDR2 LQKENI. Trimming stripped 6 bases from V and 0 bases from J, with 12 bases between. CDR3 in amino acids: CASSRQDSSYEQYF. As DNA, the CDR3 is TGTGCCAGCTCCAGACAGGACAGCTCCTACGAGCAGTACTTC.